This T cell receptor beta chain comes out of a study of OX40 agonist ivuxolimab in advanced cancers. As for the study in general: Dose-escalation patients were diagnosed with hepatocellular carcinoma, melanoma, renal cell cancer or head and neck cancer. Prior anti-PD-1, anti-PD-L1 or anti-CTLA-4 therapy did not bar entry, and approximately 43% had some.

The data were produced by immunoSEQ multiplex PCR, yet TCRdb's version contains in-frame clones alone and is incomplete. The sample shows around 60,000 clones, about 85% of them seen only once. The CDR3 sequence is 17 residues long. Germline V lookup: CDR1 MNHNS, CDR2 SASEGT. V was pared by 2 bases and J by 1 base, with 7 bases of the junction left unmatched. This TCR was recovered from an adult with an advanced solid tumor such as melanoma, head and neck, liver or kidney cancer. The sample in question was CD4+ or CD8+ T cells sorted from blood, obtained in a trial of the OX40 agonist ivuxolimab. The V gene is TRBV6-1, the J gene TRBJ2-3; 9 nucleotides line up with TRBD2. The CDR3 DNA reads TGTGCCAGCAGTGAACTAGCGGGGATGGGAGGCACAGATACGCAGTATTTT. It encodes CASSELAGMGGTDTQYF.